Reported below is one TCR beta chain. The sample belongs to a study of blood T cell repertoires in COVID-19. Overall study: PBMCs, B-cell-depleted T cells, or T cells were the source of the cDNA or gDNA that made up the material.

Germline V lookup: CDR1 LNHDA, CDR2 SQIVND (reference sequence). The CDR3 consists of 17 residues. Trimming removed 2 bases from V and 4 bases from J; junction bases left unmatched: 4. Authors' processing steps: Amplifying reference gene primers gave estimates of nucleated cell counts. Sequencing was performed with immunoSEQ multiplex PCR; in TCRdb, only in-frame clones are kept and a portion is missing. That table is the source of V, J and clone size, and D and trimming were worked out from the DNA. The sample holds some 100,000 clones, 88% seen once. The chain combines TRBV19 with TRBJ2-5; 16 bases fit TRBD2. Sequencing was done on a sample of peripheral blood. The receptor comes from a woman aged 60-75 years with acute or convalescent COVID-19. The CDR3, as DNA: TGTGCCAGTAGTATACCGGGACTAGCGGGAGGGCCAGAGACCCAGTACTTC. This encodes CASSIPGLAGGPETQYF.